Following are 14 T cell receptor beta chains from one sample sequenced in a study of response to subunit inactivated influenza vaccine. TCRdb reprocessed the RT-PCR reads via MiXCR and lists one record per CDR3 protein. The table lists about 830,000 distinct CDR3 sequences, about a fifth of them singletons. The specimen was PBMCs from blood, collected roughly 5 days after vaccination. The receptors were sampled from a man aged 50-60 years who received an inactivated influenza vaccine.

V usage is TRBV4-1 and J usage is TRBJ2-5; a weak D match, TRBD2 (5 bases). Trimming stripped 1 base from V and 4 bases from J, with 7 bases between. The CDR3 runs to 13 residues. Germline values: CDR1 MGHRA, CDR2 YSYEKL. Here the CDR3 DNA reads TGCGCCAGCAGCCAAGGGACTGGAGAGACCCAGTACTTC. Its protein is CASSQGTGETQYF.

In this sample, this clonotype turned up many times. This chain connects TRBV7-2 to TRBJ2-1; D unresolved. The V gene lost 5 bases and the J gene lost 13 bases, with 18 bases spanning the gap. This CDR3 contains 13 residues. Germline V gene data show CDR1 as SGHTA and CDR2 as FQGNSA. The CDR3, as DNA: TGTGCCAGCAGCCCCAGGTCGGCCCAAACACAGTTCTTC. Amino acids: CASSPRSAQTQFF.

The V gene is TRBV2, the J gene TRBJ1-5, with 7 nucleotides matching TRBD1. The CDR3 is made up of 15 amino acids. Germline CDR1 reads SNHLY; CDR2 reads FYNNEI. The J segment lost 1 base and the V segment lost 4 bases, leaving 4 bases of the junction unmatched. CDR3 nucleotides: TGTGCCAGCAGTGTAACAGGGGACAGCAATCAGCCCCAGCATTTT. This codes for CASSVTGDSNQPQHF.

This chain connects TRBV7-2 to TRBJ2-1; TRBD2 agrees at 7 bases. The V segment lost 1 base and the J segment 6 bases; nucleotides outside the gene matches: 6. The CDR3 runs to 15 residues. In germline, CDR1 is SGHTA, CDR2 FQGNSA. Here the CDR3 DNA reads TGTGCCAGCAGCTTAGGAGTGGCTAGCGGCAATGAGCAGTTCTTC. It yields the protein CASSLGVASGNEQFF.

This clonotype was counted a few times. The rearrangement uses TRBV5-8 and TRBJ1-2; 7 bases line up with TRBD1. Germline values: CDR1 SGHTS, CDR2 YDEGEE. The CDR3 sequence is 12 residues long. V trimming: 4 bases; J trimming: 7 bases; junction bases outside the gene matches: 4. CDR3 amino acids: CASSLQGFGYTF. The CDR3 region has the DNA TGTGCCAGCAGCCTACAGGGGTTTGGCTACACCTTC.

This clonotype was seen more than once but under ten times. This chain links TRBV7-9 with TRBJ2-2; tentatively, D is TRBD1 (6 bases). The V gene's germline CDR1 is SEHNR and CDR2 FQNEAQ (reference sequence). The V end was cut by 1 base, the J end by 1 base, with 13 bases between. The CDR3 covers 17 residues. This CDR3 reads CASSLVWDTLNTGELFF. The CDR3 DNA follows: TGTGCCAGCAGCTTAGTTTGGGACACCCTGAACACCGGGGAGCTGTTTTTT.

This clonotype was seen a few times. The J gene is TRBJ2-3, the V gene TRBV5-1; 14 positions match TRBD2. The V and J ends lost 1 base and 4 bases, in that order; junction bases with no gene match: 5. Germline-derived CDR1 and CDR2 are SGHRS and YFSETQ. CDR3 length equals 17 residues. The CDR3 DNA reads as TGCGCCAGCAGCTTGCTCGGGACTAGCGGGAGCGCAGATACGCAGTATTTT. Its protein product is CASSLLGTSGSADTQYF.

This clonotype came up a few times. V is TRBV5-6 and J is TRBJ1-2; 7 bases match TRBD1. The CDR3 length is 15 residues. Germline lookup yields CDR1 SGHDT and CDR2 YYEEEE. J lost 2 bases, V lost 4 bases, and 8 bases had no gene match. In DNA, the CDR3 is TGTGCCAGCAGCCTCCGACAGGGATCCAACTATGGCTACACCTTC. It encodes CASSLRQGSNYGYTF.

In its sample, this clonotype was seen a few times. J is TRBJ1-2 and V is TRBV4-3, with 9 nucleotides matching TRBD1. The CDR3 spans 16 residues. With V trimmed by 0 bases and J by 6 bases, 8 bases remained unmatched. Germline CDR1 reads LGHNA; CDR2 reads YSLEER. CDR3 protein: CASSQDNRQGDDGYTF. Here the CDR3 DNA reads TGCGCCAGCAGCCAAGATAATAGACAGGGGGATGATGGCTACACCTTC.

This clonotype was counted many times. The chain combines TRBV11-2 with TRBJ2-3; no definite D call. V was shortened by 2 bases and J by 5 bases, with 17 bases between the two germline ends. CDR1 is SGHAT, CDR2 FQNNGV, per germline. The CDR3 is 16 residues long. CDR3 protein: CASSLLILEAGDTQYF. DNA for the CDR3: TGTGCCAGCAGCTTACTGATACTGGAAGCAGGAGATACGCAGTATTTT. Based on the CDR3 plus reference TRBV11-2 and TRBJ2-3, the full variable domain is EAGVAQSPRYKIIEKRQSVAFWCNPISGHATLYWYQQILGQGPKLLIQFQNNGVVDDSQLPKDRFSAERLKGVDSTLKIQPAKLEDSAVYLCASSLLILEAGDTQYFGPGTRLTVL.

The chain carries TRBV11-1 and TRBJ1-1; a possible D gene is TRBD1 (6 bases). The germline V gene encodes CDR1 SGHAT and CDR2 FQDESV (reference sequence). Trimming left V 1 base short and J 3 bases short, with 21 bases between. The CDR3 sequence is 18 residues long. The CDR3 loop is CASSLGLGTTVVDTEAFF. As DNA, the CDR3 is TGTGCCAGCAGCTTAGGATTGGGGACAACGGTGGTTGACACTGAAGCTTTCTTT.

This clonotype was counted a few times. The V and J genes are TRBV7-2 and TRBJ2-1; the D is unclear. CDR1 and CDR2 (germline): SGHTA, FQGNSA. The V and J ends lost 2 bases and 8 bases respectively, with 19 bases between them. This CDR3 has 16 residues. The CDR3, as DNA: TGTGCCAGCAGCTTAAGAGTCTTCATTCTCGGCGATGAGCAGTTCTTC. Translated, it gives CASSLRVFILGDEQFF.

The chain carries TRBV6-6 and TRBJ2-2; the D is unclear. This CDR3 contains 12 residues. The V end lost 2 bases, the J end lost 3 bases, and 1 base lay between the germline ends. Looked up from germline, CDR1 is MNHNY and CDR2 is SVGAGI (reference sequence). CDR3: CASSYDTGELFF. CDR3 nucleotides: TGTGCCAGCAGTTACGACACCGGGGAGCTGTTTTTT.

In its sample, this clonotype was seen a few times. This sequence joins TRBV5-1 and TRBJ1-5; perhaps TRBD1 as D (6 bases). Germline V gene sequence: CDR1 SGHRS, CDR2 YFSETQ. The length of the CDR3 is 16 residues. Trimming removed 0 bases at V and 0 bases at J, with 10 bases between. The CDR3 DNA reads TGCGCCAGCAGCTTGGGGACAGCGAATAGCAATCAGCCCCAGCATTTT. It is translated as CASSLGTANSNQPQHF.